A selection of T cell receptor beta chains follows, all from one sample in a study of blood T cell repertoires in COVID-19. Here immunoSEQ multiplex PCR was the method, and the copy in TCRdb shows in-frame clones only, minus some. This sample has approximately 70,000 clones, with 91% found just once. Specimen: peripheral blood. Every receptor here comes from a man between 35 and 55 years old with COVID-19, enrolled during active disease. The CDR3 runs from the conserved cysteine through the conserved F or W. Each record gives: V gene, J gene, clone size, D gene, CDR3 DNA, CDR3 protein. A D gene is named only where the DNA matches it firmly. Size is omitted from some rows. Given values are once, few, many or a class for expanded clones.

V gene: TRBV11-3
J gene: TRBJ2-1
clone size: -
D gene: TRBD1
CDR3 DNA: TGTGCCAGCAGCAAGGACAGGGGGCTTGTTAATGAGCAGTTCTTC
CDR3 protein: CASSKDRGLVNEQFF

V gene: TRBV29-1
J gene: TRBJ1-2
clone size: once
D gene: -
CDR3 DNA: TGCAGCGTTGACAGGGGTGGCGGCTACACCTTC
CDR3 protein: CSVDRGGGYTF

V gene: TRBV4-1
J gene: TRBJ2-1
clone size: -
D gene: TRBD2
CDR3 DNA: TGCGCCAGCAGCGAAAGACTAGCGGCCCCCTACAATGAGCAGTTCTTC
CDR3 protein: CASSERLAAPYNEQFF

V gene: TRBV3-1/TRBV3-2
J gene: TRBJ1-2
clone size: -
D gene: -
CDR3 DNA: TGTGCCAGCAGCCAAGGGCAGGACTATGGCTACACCTTC
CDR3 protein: CASSQGQDYGYTF

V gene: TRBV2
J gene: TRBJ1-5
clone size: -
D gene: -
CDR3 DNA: TGTGCCAGCAGGGAGGGACTAGGCAATCAGCCCCAGCATTTT
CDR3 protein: CASREGLGNQPQHF

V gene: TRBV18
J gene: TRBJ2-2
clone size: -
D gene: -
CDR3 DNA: TGTGCCAGCTCACCCCAGGGGGGCACCGGGGAGCTGTTTTTT
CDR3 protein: CASSPQGGTGELFF

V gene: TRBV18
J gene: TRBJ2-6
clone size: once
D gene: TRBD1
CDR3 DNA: TGTGCCAGCTCACCACCGGGGACAGGGGGCTCTGGGGCCAACGTCCTGACTTTC
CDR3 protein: CASSPPGTGGSGANVLTF

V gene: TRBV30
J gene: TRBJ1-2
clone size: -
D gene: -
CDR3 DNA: TGTGCCTGGAGTGTGTCTGGCGGCTACACCTTC
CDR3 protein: CAWSVSGGYTF

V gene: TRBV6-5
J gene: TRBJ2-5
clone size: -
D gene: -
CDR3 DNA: TGTGCCAGCAGTAACAATGCGGGGTTGGAGACCCAGTACTTC
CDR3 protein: CASSNNAGLETQYF

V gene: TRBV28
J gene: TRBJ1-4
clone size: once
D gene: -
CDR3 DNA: TGTGCCAGCTACCCGGGTGCAACTAATGAAAAACTGTTTTTT
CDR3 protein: CASYPGATNEKLFF

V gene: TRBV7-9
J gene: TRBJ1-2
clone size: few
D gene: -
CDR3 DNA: TGTGCCAGCAGCATTGGACAGAATAACTATGGCTACACCTTC
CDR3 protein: CASSIGQNNYGYTF

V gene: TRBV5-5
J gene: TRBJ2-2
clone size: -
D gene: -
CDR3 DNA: TGTGCCAGCAGCTTGGGACTACAAGGGACCGGGGAGCTGTTTTTT
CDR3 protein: CASSLGLQGTGELFF

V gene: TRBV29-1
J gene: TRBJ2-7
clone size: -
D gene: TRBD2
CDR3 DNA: TGCAGCGTTAGGCCGGGGGGCTCCTACGAGCAGTACTTC
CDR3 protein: CSVRPGGSYEQYF

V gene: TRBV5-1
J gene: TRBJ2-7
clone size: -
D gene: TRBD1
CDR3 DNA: TGCGCCAGCAGCACCGGACAGGGGGCCCACGAGCAGTACTTC
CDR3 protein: CASSTGQGAHEQYF

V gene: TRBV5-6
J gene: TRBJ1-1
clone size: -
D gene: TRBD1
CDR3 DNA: TGTGCCAGCAGCCCACGACAGGGGGCGTTGAGGAACACTGAAGCTTTCTTT
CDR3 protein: CASSPRQGALRNTEAFF

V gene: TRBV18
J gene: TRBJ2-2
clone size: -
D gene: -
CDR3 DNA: TGTGCCAGCTCATTTGACAGAGAGCTATTCGGGGAGCTGTTTTTT
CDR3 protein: CASSFDRELFGELFF

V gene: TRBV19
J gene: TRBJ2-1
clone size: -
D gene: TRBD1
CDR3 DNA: TGTGCCAGTAGTAACCAACCGGGACAGGGTTCAAATGAGCAGTTCTTC
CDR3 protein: CASSNQPGQGSNEQFF

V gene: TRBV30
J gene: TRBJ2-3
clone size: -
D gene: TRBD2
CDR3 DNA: TGTGCCTGGAGTCGGCTAGCGGGGGGGCCGGATACGCAGTATTTT
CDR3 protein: CAWSRLAGGPDTQYF

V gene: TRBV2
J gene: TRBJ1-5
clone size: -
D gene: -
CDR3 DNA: TGTGCCAGCAGTGAATATTTAACAGGGAACAATCAGCCCCAGCATTTT
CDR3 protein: CASSEYLTGNNQPQHF

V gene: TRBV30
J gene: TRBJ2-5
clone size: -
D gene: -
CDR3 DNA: TGTGCCTGGAGTCCGCAAGAGACCCAGTACTTC
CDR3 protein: CAWSPQETQYF

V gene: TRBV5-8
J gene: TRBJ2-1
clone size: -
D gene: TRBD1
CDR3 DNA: TGTGCCAGCAGCGACCAATTTAGACTACCGGGACAGGCGGTTGACAATGAGCAGTTCTTC
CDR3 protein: CASSDQFRLPGQAVDNEQFF

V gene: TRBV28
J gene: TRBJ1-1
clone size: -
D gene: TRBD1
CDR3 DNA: TGTGCCAGCAGGTCGGGACAGCTCAACACTGAAGCTTTCTTT
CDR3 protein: CASRSGQLNTEAFF

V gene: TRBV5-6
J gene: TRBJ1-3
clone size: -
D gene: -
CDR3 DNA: TGTGCCAGCAGTTATCGGGGGGCTGGAAACACCATATATTTT
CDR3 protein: CASSYRGAGNTIYF

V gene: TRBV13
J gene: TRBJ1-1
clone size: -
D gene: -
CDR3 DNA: TGTGCCAGCAGCTTCGGCAGGCGAGACACTGAAGCTTTCTTT
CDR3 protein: CASSFGRRDTEAFF

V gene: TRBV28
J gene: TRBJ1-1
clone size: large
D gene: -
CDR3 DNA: TGTGCCAGCAGTTTGGAACAGGCGGTGGGCACTGAAGCTTTCTTT
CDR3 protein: CASSLEQAVGTEAFF

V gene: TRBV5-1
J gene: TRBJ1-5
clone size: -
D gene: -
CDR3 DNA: TGCGCCAGCAGCTTTGGGTGGGGAGATAATCAGCCCCAGCATTTT
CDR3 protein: CASSFGWGDNQPQHF

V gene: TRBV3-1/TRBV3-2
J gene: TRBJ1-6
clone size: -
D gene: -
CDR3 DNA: TGTGCCAGCAGCCAAGAGGTACATAGTGGGCAGGGAGGATCACCCCTCCACTTT
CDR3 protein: CASSQEVHSGQGGSPLHF

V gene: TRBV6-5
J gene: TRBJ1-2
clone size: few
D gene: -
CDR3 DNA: TGTGCCAGCAGACCAGGGTTGAACTATGGCTACACCTTC
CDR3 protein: CASRPGLNYGYTF

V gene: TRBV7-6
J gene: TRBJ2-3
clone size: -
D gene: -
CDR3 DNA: TGTGCCAGCAGCGTCCAACAGGGACGGGGCACAGATACGCAGTATTTT
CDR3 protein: CASSVQQGRGTDTQYF

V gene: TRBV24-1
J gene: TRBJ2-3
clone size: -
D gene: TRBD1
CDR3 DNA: TGTGCCACCAGTGATCCAACAGGGGCGAGGGGAAATACGCAGTATTTT
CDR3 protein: CATSDPTGARGNTQYF

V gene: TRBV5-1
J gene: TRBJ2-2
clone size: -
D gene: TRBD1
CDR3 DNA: TGCGCCAGCAGACAGGACAGGTCCACCGGGGAGCTGTTTTTT
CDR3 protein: CASRQDRSTGELFF

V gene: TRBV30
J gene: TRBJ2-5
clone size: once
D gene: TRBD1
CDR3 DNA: TGTGCCTGGAATAGACAGGGGGGCCAAGAGACCCAGTACTTC
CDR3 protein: CAWNRQGGQETQYF

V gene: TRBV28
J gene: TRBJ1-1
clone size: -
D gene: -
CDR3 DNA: TGTGCCAGCGTTTACGGGGGGAACACTGAAGCTTTCTTT
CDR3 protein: CASVYGGNTEAFF

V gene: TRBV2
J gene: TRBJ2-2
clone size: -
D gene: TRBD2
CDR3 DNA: TGTGCCACCTCCCAGGGAGGGTACACCGGGGAGCTGTTTTTT
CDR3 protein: CATSQGGYTGELFF

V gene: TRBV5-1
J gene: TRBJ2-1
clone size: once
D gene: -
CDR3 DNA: TGCGCCAGCAGCTCCGCTGGTGGGGCCTCCTACAATGAGCAGTTCTTC
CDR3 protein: CASSSAGGASYNEQFF

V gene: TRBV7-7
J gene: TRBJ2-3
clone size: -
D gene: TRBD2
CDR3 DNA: TGTGCCAGCAGCTTCGGGACTACATCAGATACGCAGTATTTT
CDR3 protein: CASSFGTTSDTQYF

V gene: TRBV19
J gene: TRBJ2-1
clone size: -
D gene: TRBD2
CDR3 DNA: TGTGCCAGTAGTGCCCCCGGACTAGCGGGAGGACAGTTCTTC
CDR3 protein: CASSAPGLAGGQFF

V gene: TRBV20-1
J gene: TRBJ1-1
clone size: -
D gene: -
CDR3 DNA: TGCAGTGCTAGTGAAGCAGCTTTCTTT
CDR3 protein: CSASEAAFF

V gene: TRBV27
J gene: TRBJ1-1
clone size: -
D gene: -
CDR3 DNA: TGTGCCAGCAGTTTTTCAGGGGCCACTGAAGCTTTCTTT
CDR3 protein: CASSFSGATEAFF

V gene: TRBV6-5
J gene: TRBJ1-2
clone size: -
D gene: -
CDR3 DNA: TGTGCCAGCAGCTCCCGGGACACTACTAACTATGGCTACACCTTC
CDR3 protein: CASSSRDTTNYGYTF

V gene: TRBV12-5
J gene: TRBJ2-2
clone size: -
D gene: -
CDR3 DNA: TGTGCTAGTGGTTTGGCCCAGTTTCCCAGGGTCGGGGAGCTGTTTTTT
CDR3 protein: CASGLAQFPRVGELFF

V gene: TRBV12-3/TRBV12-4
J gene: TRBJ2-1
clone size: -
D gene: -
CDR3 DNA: TGTGCCAGCAGTTTACTGGGAAGGGGGCAGTTCTTC
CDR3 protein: CASSLLGRGQFF

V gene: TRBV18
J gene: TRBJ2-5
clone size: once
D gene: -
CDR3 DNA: TGTGCCAGCTCACCCCTTGCGACAGAACAAGAGACCCAGTACTTC
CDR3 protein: CASSPLATEQETQYF

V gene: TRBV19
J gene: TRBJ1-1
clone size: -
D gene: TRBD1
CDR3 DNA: TGTGCCAGTAGGACAGGGTCCGGGCGAACCACTGAAGCTTTCTTT
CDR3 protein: CASRTGSGRTTEAFF

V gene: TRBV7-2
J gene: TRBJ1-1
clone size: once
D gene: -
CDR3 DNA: TGTGCCAGCAGCTTACCACAGAACACTGAAGCTTTCTTT
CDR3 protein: CASSLPQNTEAFF

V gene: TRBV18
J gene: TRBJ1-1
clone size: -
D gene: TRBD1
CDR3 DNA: TGTGCCAGCTCACAACAACGGACAGGTGAAGCTTTCTTT
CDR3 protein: CASSQQRTGEAFF

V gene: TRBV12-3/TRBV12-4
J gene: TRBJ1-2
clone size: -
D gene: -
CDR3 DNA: TGTGCCAGCAGCTACGCTCTAGTTAGGGGCTACACCTTC
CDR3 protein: CASSYALVRGYTF

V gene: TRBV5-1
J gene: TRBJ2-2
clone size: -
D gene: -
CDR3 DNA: TGCGCCAGCAGCATCGGGGGATTGAACACCGGGGAGCTGTTTTTT
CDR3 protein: CASSIGGLNTGELFF

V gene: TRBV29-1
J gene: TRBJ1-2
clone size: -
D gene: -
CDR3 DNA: TGCAGCGATGGACAGTATGGCTACACCTTC
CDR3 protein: CSDGQYGYTF

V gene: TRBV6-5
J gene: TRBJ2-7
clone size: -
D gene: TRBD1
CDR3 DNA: TGTGCCAGCAAGGGGACAGGGGTCGAATACGAGCAGTACTTC
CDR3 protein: CASKGTGVEYEQYF

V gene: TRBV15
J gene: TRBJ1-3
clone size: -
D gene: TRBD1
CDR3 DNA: TGTGCCACCAGCACGAGGACAGGCCACTCTGGAAACACCATATATTTT
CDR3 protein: CATSTRTGHSGNTIYF

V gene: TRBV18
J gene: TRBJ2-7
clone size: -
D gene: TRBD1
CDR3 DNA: TGTGCCAGCTCACTTGGGACAGATTACTACGAGCAGTACTTC
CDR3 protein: CASSLGTDYYEQYF

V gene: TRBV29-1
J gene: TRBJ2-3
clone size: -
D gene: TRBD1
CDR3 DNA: TGCAGCGTCGGGACAGCCATCACAGATACGCAGTATTTT
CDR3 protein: CSVGTAITDTQYF

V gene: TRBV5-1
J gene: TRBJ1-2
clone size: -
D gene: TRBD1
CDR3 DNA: TGCGCCAGCAACACAGGGGAGGCAGGCTATGGCTACACCTTC
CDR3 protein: CASNTGEAGYGYTF